This TCR beta chain was sequenced in a study of blood T cells in healthy people across ages. Next came a second PCR, run for about 7 to 12 cycles, which used a sample-barcoded 5' primer along with a J-beta primer mix. TCRdb passed the 5' RACE reads through MiXCR, listing each CDR3 protein once. The table includes approximately 810,000 distinct CDR3 sequences, more than 25% detected once. This clonotype was observed many times. With V trimmed by 5 bases and J by 6 bases, 2 bases remained unmatched. The germline V gene has CDR1 DFQATT and CDR2 SNEGSKA (reference sequence). The CDR3 contains 11 residues.

The TCR originated in an elderly woman in good health. The sequenced sample consisted of blood. The gene calls are TRBV20-1 and TRBJ2-7, with 9 bases matching TRBD1. This CDR3 is CSAGQGFEQYF. CDR3 sequence (DNA): TGCAGTGCTGGACAGGGGTTCGAGCAGTACTTC.